The clone carrying this TCR beta chain has a handful of counts. Its specificity is unknown. All of the isolated RNA was reverse transcribed, so expressed TCRB transcripts were sequenced. Assay: immunoSEQ multiplex PCR; the TCRdb copy retains only in-frame clones and omits some. The data hold roughly 150,000 clones, with around 9.7% observed a single time. The sample comes from a study of beta chain features in type 1 diabetes. Study-level findings and limits: People with Type 1 diabetes carried modestly yet significantly shorter TCRB CDR3s in all four CD4+ subsets. Comparison showed that naive, central memory and Treg TCRB repertoires appeared more similar among patients than among healthy donors.

The germline V gene has CDR1 MNHNY and CDR2 SVGAGI (reference sequence). V was clipped by 6 bases and J by 7 bases, with 12 bases between them. CDR3 size: 12 residues. The chain has TRBV6-6 and TRBJ1-2; no clear D. Sequenced input: central memory CD4+ T cells from blood. This TCR was sampled from a woman aged 25 to 39 with type 1 diabetes. The CDR3 coding sequence is TGTGCCAGCAGGCGGGCTTCAGCTGGCTACACCTTC. Protein sequence: CASRRASAGYTF.